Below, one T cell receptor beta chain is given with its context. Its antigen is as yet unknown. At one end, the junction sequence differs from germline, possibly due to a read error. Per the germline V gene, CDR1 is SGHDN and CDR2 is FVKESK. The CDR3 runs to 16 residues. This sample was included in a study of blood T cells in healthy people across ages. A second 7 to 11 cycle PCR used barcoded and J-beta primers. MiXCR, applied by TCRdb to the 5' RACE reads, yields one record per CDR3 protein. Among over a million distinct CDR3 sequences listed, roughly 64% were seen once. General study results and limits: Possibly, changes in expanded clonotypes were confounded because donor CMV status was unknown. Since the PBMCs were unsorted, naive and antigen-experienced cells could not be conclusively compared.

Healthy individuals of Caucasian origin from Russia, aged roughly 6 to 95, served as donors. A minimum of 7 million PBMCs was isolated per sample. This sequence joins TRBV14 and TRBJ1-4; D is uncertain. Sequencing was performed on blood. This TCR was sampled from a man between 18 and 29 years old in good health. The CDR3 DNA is TGCGCCAGCAGCCCTCTAGTGGACGCCAGCTATGAAAAACTGTTTTTT. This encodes CASSPLVDASYEKLFF.